This is a list of T cell receptor beta chains from one sample in a study of CD8 T cells in Susac syndrome. TCRdb passed the immunoSEQ multiplex PCR reads through MiXCR, listing each CDR3 protein once. The data show 130,000 or so distinct CDR3 sequences, roughly 94% seen once. Sequencing was performed on CD8+ T cells from PBMCs. These receptors all stem from a human donor with Susac syndrome. CDR3s include the opening cysteine and the closing phenylalanine or tryptophan. D genes are given only for firm matches. Clone size appears in some rows only: once, few, many, or a class for an expanded clone.

CDR3 protein,CDR3 DNA,clone size,V gene,J gene,D gene
CSVVGGPGELFF,TGCAGCGTTGTTGGGGGACCCGGGGAGCTGTTTTTT,.,TRBV29-1,TRBJ2-2,.
CASSLARTDNSYEQYF,TGCGCCAGCAGCTTGGCCAGGACAGACAACTCCTACGAGCAGTACTTC,.,TRBV5-1,TRBJ2-7,.
CSVIGTRGYEQYF,TGCAGCGTAATAGGAACCAGGGGTTACGAGCAGTACTTC,once,TRBV29-1,TRBJ2-7,.
CSASGQDRGRQPQHF,TGCAGTGCTAGCGGCCAGGACAGGGGGAGGCAGCCCCAGCATTTT,.,TRBV20-1,TRBJ1-5,TRBD1
CSVIRGSSYEQYF,TGCAGCGTGATCAGGGGAAGCTCCTACGAGCAGTACTTC,few,TRBV29-1,TRBJ2-7,.
CASSSGLGEQFF,TGCGCCAGCAGCTCGGGACTAGGTGAGCAGTTCTTC,.,TRBV5-1,TRBJ2-1,TRBD2
CASSPIGSTDTQYF,TGTGCCAGTAGTCCCATTGGGAGCACAGATACGCAGTATTTT,.,TRBV19,TRBJ2-3,.
CASSPQGLESYNEQFF,TGCGCCAGCAGCCCACAGGGACTTGAATCCTACAATGAGCAGTTCTTC,.,TRBV5-1,TRBJ2-1,.
CASSQTGGSKLFF,TGCGCCAGCAGCCAAACCGGGGGGTCAAAACTGTTTTTT,.,TRBV4-1,TRBJ1-4,.
CASSQEAYNSPLHF,TGTGCCAGCAGCCAAGAGGCCTATAATTCACCCCTCCACTTT,.,TRBV14,TRBJ1-6,.
CASSYSARLEETQYF,TGTGCCAGCAGTTACTCGGCGAGATTGGAAGAGACCCAGTACTTC,.,TRBV6-6,TRBJ2-5,.
CASSLGQTYEQYF,TGTGCCAGCAGCTTAGGACAGACCTACGAGCAGTACTTC,.,TRBV27,TRBJ2-7,.
CSVQQGSVNTEAFF,TGCAGCGTGCAACAGGGGTCGGTGAACACTGAAGCTTTCTTT,.,TRBV29-1,TRBJ1-1,TRBD1
CSARDLTSGGRTDTQYF,TGCAGTGCTAGAGACCTGACTAGCGGGGGCCGCACAGATACGCAGTATTTT,.,TRBV20-1,TRBJ2-3,TRBD2
CASSERGYSNQPQHF,TGTGCCAGCAGCGAGAGAGGGTATAGCAATCAGCCCCAGCATTTT,.,TRBV9,TRBJ1-5,.
CASSDLDRTSNYGYTF,TGTGCCAGCAGCGACCTCGACAGAACCTCTAACTATGGCTACACCTTC,.,TRBV5-4,TRBJ1-2,.
CASGQGATYEQYF,TGTGCCAGCGGACAGGGGGCGACCTACGAGCAGTACTTC,.,TRBV6-5,TRBJ2-7,TRBD1
CASSLRQGETQYF,TGTGCCAGCTCACTTCGGCAGGGGGAGACCCAGTACTTC,.,TRBV18,TRBJ2-5,.
CASGTAEAFF,TGTGCCAGCGGCACCGCTGAAGCTTTCTTT,.,TRBV3-1,TRBJ1-1,.
CSARGTGDIYEQYF,TGCAGTGCTAGAGGAACAGGTGACATCTACGAGCAGTACTTC,once,TRBV20-1,TRBJ2-7,.